The TCR beta chain described here comes from a study of metastatic and nonmetastatic thyroid tumors. Study-wide context: For malignant and benign thyroid patients, tumor or nodule tissue and blood were the sources whose repertoires were compared.

The CDR3 loop spans 14 amino acids. Germline-derived CDR1 and CDR2 are SGHTA and FQGNSA. Trimming left V 6 bases short and J 0 bases short, with 10 bases between. Before thyroid surgery, none of the patients had received any treatment. This clone was detected many times. TCRdb redid the clone calls on the PCR reads using MiXCR. The sample consists of about 93,000 clones, about an eighth of them appearing once. Sequencing was performed on blood. The V gene is TRBV7-2, the J gene TRBJ2-3, with D possibly being TRBD1 (6 bases). This TCR was sampled from a female donor with papillary thyroid cancer or a benign thyroid nodule (not recorded which). Some clones in this sample may be carry-over from other donors' samples. CDR3 DNA: TGTGCCAGCAGAGACAGGTTGAGCACAGATACGCAGTATTTT. It encodes CASRDRLSTDTQYF. Full variable domain (missing parts from reference TRBV7-2 and TRBJ2-3): GAGVSQSPSNKVTEKGKDVELRCDPISGHTALYWYRQSLGQGLEFLIYFQGNSAPDKSGLPSDRFSAERTGGSVSTLTIQRTQQEDSAVYLCASRDRLSTDTQYFGPGTRLTVL.